This T cell receptor beta chain was sequenced for a study of cytomegalovirus exposure and HLA in healthy donors. Findings of the study overall: The study reported that TCR beta sequences accurately predicted HLA-A and HLA-B alleles in most subjects.

A word on this clone: Antigen: not known.

The PCR employed 60 Vbeta primers together with 13 Jbeta primers. Here immunoSEQ multiplex PCR was the method, and the copy in TCRdb shows in-frame clones only, minus some. The sample has approximately 140,000 clones. The germline V gene has CDR1 SEHNR and CDR2 FQNEAQ (reference sequence). The trim removed 2 bases at V and 5 bases at J, leaving 15 bases unmatched. The CDR3 has 19 amino acids. This receptor was taken from a woman aged 40 to 50 in good health and CMV-seronegative. Sequenced: PBMCs. This chain joins TRBV7-9 and TRBJ1-4, with 9 bases identical to TRBD1. The CDR3: CASSLHIGRDRDRNEKLFF. CDR3 DNA: TGTGCCAGCAGCTTACATATAGGAAGGGACAGGGATCGGAATGAAAAACTGTTTTTT.